This T cell receptor beta chain was identified in a study of breast tumors, draining lymph nodes, adjacent tissues. The CDR3 covers 15 residues. Germline loops: CDR1 MNHNS, CDR2 SASEGT. V dropped 1 base and J dropped 1; count of bases not matched to a gene: 4. This clonotype appeared many times. Its matching antigen is unknown. The lymph nodes were axillary draining lymph nodes from breast cancer patients. Findings and caveats of the study: Data fit most tumor T cells coming from lymph node, expanding in tumor. That most tumor T cells come from lymph nodes remained unproven. Tumor and nontumor repertoires were significantly more similar in luminal-like than in basal-like breast cancer. Tumors had less TCR diversity than lymph nodes, more than nontumor tissue.

TCRdb re-called the multiplex PCR reads through MiXCR, storing one row per CDR3 protein. The table lists about 94,000 distinct CDR3 sequences, approximately 31% of them singletons. Sequencing used axillary lymph node tissue. The origin of this receptor is a female donor with breast cancer. Some clones in this sample may be carry-over from other donors' samples. The chain recombines TRBV6-1 with TRBJ2-7; 7 positions match TRBD2. The CDR3 here is CASSEVAGRSYEQYF. For the CDR3, the DNA is TGTGCCAGCAGTGAAGTAGCGGGCCGTTCCTACGAGCAGTACTTC.